Each of the 15 T cell receptor beta chains below was sequenced from the same sample in a study of glioma-infiltrating T cells after dendritic cell vaccination. Data came from immunoSEQ multiplex PCR; TCRdb stores just in-frame clones and leaves some out. The data contain tens of thousands of clones, around 90% of them singletons. Here the sequenced sample was blood, taken before dendritic cell vaccination. These receptors originate from a human donor with glioblastoma.

This sequence joins TRBV10-2 and TRBJ1-2; 12 bases align to TRBD1. J lost 2 bases, V lost 7 bases, and 8 bases had no gene match. The CDR3 is made up of 16 amino acids. CDR1 is WSHSY, CDR2 SAAADI, per germline. The CDR3 bases are TGCGCCAGCATGAGGGGACAGGGGGCTTCGAACTATGGCTACACCTTC. It is translated as CASMRGQGASNYGYTF.

The J gene is TRBJ2-1, the V gene TRBV5-1, with 9 nucleotides matching TRBD2. Losses at the gene ends were 4 bases for V and 8 bases for J; bases not matched to a gene: 10. CDR1 is SGHRS, CDR2 YFSETQ, per germline. This CDR3 has 15 residues. The CDR3: CASSLSGGVTDEQFF. DNA for the CDR3: TGCGCCAGCAGCCTTAGCGGGGGAGTCACCGATGAGCAGTTCTTC.

This clone was counted a few times. This rearrangement joins TRBV7-8 to TRBJ2-1; 9 positions agree with TRBD2. Germline CDR1 and CDR2: SGHVS and FQNEAQ. V lost 1 base and J lost 7; bases outside the gene matches: 5. CDR3 length: 15 amino acids. The CDR3 nucleotides are TGTGCCAGCAGCTTAGATTTTAGCGGGAGAAATGAGCAGTTCTTC. This encodes CASSLDFSGRNEQFF.

The chain recombines TRBV7-6 with TRBJ2-3; 9 nucleotides match TRBD1. The CDR3 runs 15 residues. After removal of 5 bases from V and 3 bases from J, the junction contained 6 bases not matched to a gene. Looked up from germline, CDR1 is SGHVS and CDR2 is FNYEAQ. This chain's CDR3 is CASSTGQGRTDTQYF. The CDR3 DNA sequence: TGTGCCAGCAGCACCGGACAGGGGAGGACAGATACGCAGTATTTT.

CDR3 sequence: CATSRGDLASYEQYF. In nucleotides, the CDR3 is TGTGCCACCAGCAGAGGAGACCTAGCCTCCTACGAGCAGTACTTC. The chain links TRBV15 to TRBJ2-7, with D perhaps matching TRBD2 (5 bases). The V gene lost 1 base and the J gene lost 0 bases, with 10 bases spanning the gap. Germline-derived CDR1 and CDR2 are LNHNV and YYDKDF (reference sequence). The CDR3 runs 15 residues. The variable domain in full, with the rest retrieved from reference TRBV15 and TRBJ2-7, is DAMVIQNPRYQVTQFGKPVTLSCSQTLNHNVMYWYQQKSSQAPKLLFHYYDKDFNNEADTPDNFQSRRPNTSFCFLDIRSPGLGDTAMYLCATSRGDLASYEQYFGPGTRLTVT.

This chain connects TRBV6-1 to TRBJ1-2; D might be TRBD1 (6 bases). CDR3 length equals 14 residues. The V and J ends lost 4 bases and 3 bases respectively, with 12 bases between them. Germline V gene sequence: CDR1 MNHNS, CDR2 SASEGT. The CDR3, as DNA: TGTGCCAGCAGTGTCGACAGGAAGGACTATGGCTACACCTTC. Amino acids: CASSVDRKDYGYTF.

V and J are TRBV27 and TRBJ2-5; 7 bases line up with TRBD2. This CDR3 contains 15 residues. Germline CDR1 MNHEY, CDR2 SMNVEV (reference sequence). With 5 bases clipped from V and 3 bases from J, the junction kept 9 bases outside the gene matches. The CDR3 loop reads CASSAWLAGKETQYF. Written as DNA, the CDR3 is TGTGCCAGCAGTGCTTGGTTAGCGGGCAAAGAGACCCAGTACTTC.

The chain couples TRBV2 to TRBJ1-6; 10 bases agree with TRBD1. The CDR3 loop spans 14 amino acids. Germline CDR1 SNHLY, CDR2 FYNNEI. V dropped 6 bases and J dropped 10; count of bases not matched to a gene: 6. CDR3 DNA: TGTGCCAGCAGGGGGGGACAGGGGTACTCACCCCTCCACTTT. Its translation is CASRGGQGYSPLHF.

The gene calls are TRBV4-1 and TRBJ2-1, with 8 bases lining up with TRBD2. V was clipped by 0 bases and J by 6 bases; unmatched bases: 10. From germline, CDR1 is MGHRA and CDR2 YSYEKL. The CDR3 totals 17 residues. The CDR3 DNA reads as TGCGCCAGCAGCCAAGAACAGGCGGGACTAGAGCCCAATGAGCAGTTCTTC. As protein: CASSQEQAGLEPNEQFF.

V usage is TRBV29-1 and J usage is TRBJ2-5, with 7 bases identical to TRBD1. The J segment lost 4 bases and the V segment lost 6 bases, leaving 11 bases of the junction unmatched. Germline V gene sequence: CDR1 SQVTM, CDR2 ANQGSEA. The CDR3 length is 14 residues. For the CDR3, the DNA is TGCAGCGTCTCAGGGGGACGTGTTATAGAGACCCAGTACTTC. Residues: CSVSGGRVIETQYF.

The genes are TRBV6-5 and TRBJ2-1; tentatively, D is TRBD2 (6 bases). From germline, CDR1 is MNHEY and CDR2 SVGAGI. This CDR3 spans 15 amino acids. V shed 7 bases and J shed 5 bases, with 18 bases lying between them. The CDR3 protein is CASTRGTAVNNEQFF. CDR3 sequence (DNA): TGTGCCAGCACCCGGGGGACCGCGGTTAACAATGAGCAGTTCTTC.

The DNA for the CDR3 is TGTGCCAGCAGCAGGACTAGCGGGCGCTACAATGAGCAGTTCTTC. Translated, it gives CASSRTSGRYNEQFF. V and J are TRBV7-2 and TRBJ2-1, with TRBD2 matching over 11 bases. There are 15 residues in the CDR3. The junction had 3 bases not matched to a gene; V was cut back by 5 bases and J by 3 bases. CDR1 and CDR2 from the germline V gene are SGHTA and FQGNSA.

The rearrangement links TRBV6-1 to TRBJ2-5; a weak D match, TRBD2 (5 bases). V dropped 7 bases and J dropped 4 bases, with 16 bases sitting between them. CDR3 size: 14 residues. Germline V CDR1 and CDR2: MNHNS, SASEGT. CDR3 loop: CASTGSRATETQYF. The CDR3, as DNA: TGTGCCAGCACGGGGTCTCGGGCGACAGAGACCCAGTACTTC.

J is TRBJ2-5 and V is TRBV6-5, with 7 positions matching TRBD1. The J call may not be correct, given that the DNA end is closer to TRBJ2-7. CDR3 length equals 14 residues. The germline CDR1 and CDR2 sequences are MNHEY and SVGAGI. Written as DNA, the CDR3 is TGTGCCAGCAGGAACAGGGGTGGACCCTACGAGCAGTACTTC. This sequence encodes CASRNRGGPYEQYF.

The chain recombines TRBV19 with TRBJ2-5; possibly TRBD2 for D (6 bases). Germline loops: CDR1 LNHDA, CDR2 SQIVND (reference sequence). CDR3 length: 17 amino acids. V was trimmed by 0 bases and J by 3 bases, leaving 17 bases between them. The CDR3 loop is CASSIDISSAWEETQYF. The CDR3 DNA reads as TGTGCCAGTAGTATAGATATATCTAGCGCGTGGGAAGAGACCCAGTACTTC.